Detailed here is one TCR beta chain. What it binds is not known. TCRdb analysed the RT-PCR reads with MiXCR anew, one entry per CDR3 protein. The data show a few hundred thousand distinct CDR3 sequences, around 15% seen once. This sample was taken from a study of response to subunit inactivated influenza vaccine. Study results and caveats: Only a handful of new T cells, the authors suggested, are recruited with each seasonal influenza vaccination.

Germline V CDR1 and CDR2: SGHNT, YYREEE (reference sequence). V shed 0 bases and J 5 bases; nucleotides not matched to a gene: 5. The CDR3 length is 15 residues. The specimen was PBMCs from blood, collected 11 to 12 days after vaccination. This chain links TRBV5-4 with TRBJ2-1; 7 positions match TRBD2. The source of this sequence is a man aged 50-59 years who received an inactivated influenza vaccine. The CDR3 bases are TGTGCCAGCAGCTTGGAGCAGCGGGGAAACAATGAGCAGTTCTTC. Its translation: CASSLEQRGNNEQFF.